Sequencing of this T cell receptor (beta chain) was carried out in a study of blood T cells in healthy people across ages. Study information: The capture of about one barcoded beta molecule per two T cells was achieved by template switching.

The ends were cut back, 0 bases at V and 2 bases at J, with 9 bases in the middle. The CDR3 totals 15 residues. CDR1 MNHEY and CDR2 SMNVEV come from the germline V gene (reference sequence). Points from the study as a whole: Compared with aged donors, long-lived donors showed fewer expanded clones, suggesting selection. Estimated diversity that came from one million T cells was considered an underestimate.

For the second PCR, which ran for 7 to 11 cycles, a sample-barcoded 5' primer and a J-beta primer mix were used. The study obtained at least 2.5 million CDR3-containing paired-end reads from every sample. TCRdb passed the 5' RACE reads through MiXCR, listing each CDR3 protein once. The sample contains approximately 600,000 distinct CDR3 sequences, 58% of which appear only once. A remark on this clonotype: The antigen is not known.

The origin of this receptor is a man between 60 and 70 years old in good health. Sequencing was done on a sample of blood. The rearrangement uses TRBV27 and TRBJ2-3, with D maybe TRBD1 (6 bases). This chain's CDR3 is CASSLSRGHTDTQYF. The CDR3 DNA is TGTGCCAGCAGTTTATCGAGGGGACACACAGATACGCAGTATTTT.